Below, 11 T cell receptor beta chains from the same sample are listed, as sequenced in a study of CD8 T cells in Susac syndrome. With random hexamers, reverse transcription was performed on roughly 0.45 to 1 ug of RNA. TCRdb ran MiXCR on the immunoSEQ multiplex PCR reads and lists one entry per CDR3 protein. The data contain some 450,000 distinct CDR3 sequences, 85% of them singletons. Material for sequencing was CD8+ T cells from PBMCs. Source of these receptors: a human donor with multiple sclerosis.

The chain combines TRBV3-1 with TRBJ1-2; no clear D gene. The V gene's germline CDR1 is LGHDT and CDR2 YNNKEL (reference sequence). The CDR3 is 13 residues long. Trimming removed 1 base at V and 2 bases at J, with 5 bases between. The CDR3 sequence: CASSQGPNYGYTF. CDR3 bases: TGTGCCAGCAGCCAAGGTCCAAACTATGGCTACACCTTC.

There are a few counts of this clonotype. The chain is built from TRBV6-1 and TRBJ2-3; D is unresolved. The CDR3 length is 14 residues. V shed 5 bases and J shed 3 bases, with 12 bases lying between them. Germline lookup yields CDR1 MNHNS and CDR2 SASEGT. The chain's CDR3 is CASSTSHTTDTQYF. The CDR3 DNA follows: TGTGCCAGCAGTACCTCCCATACAACAGATACGCAGTATTTT.

The rearrangement joins TRBV20-1 to TRBJ2-7, with 13 nucleotides matching TRBD2. Germline lookup yields CDR1 DFQATT and CDR2 SNEGSKA (reference sequence). V lost 6 bases, J lost 0 bases, and 8 bases stayed unmatched. The CDR3 is 16 amino acids. The CDR3, as DNA: TGCAGTGCCGTCCCAGGGACTAGCGGGATCTCCTACGAGCAGTACTTC. Its translation: CSAVPGTSGISYEQYF.

V and J are TRBV24-1 and TRBJ1-3; the D is unclear. Germline CDR1 KGHDR, CDR2 SFDVKD. The germline V and J ends were trimmed by 1 base and 2 bases, with 5 bases remaining between them. The CDR3 totals 14 residues. Written as DNA, the CDR3 is TGTGCCACCAGTGATTTCCGAGCTGGAAACACCATATATTTT. This translates into CATSDFRAGNTIYF.

This chain joins TRBV19 and TRBJ1-1, with a tentative D call TRBD1 (5 bases). Between the trimmed V and J ends, which lost 3 bases and 5 bases, there was a span of 13 bases. The CDR3 totals 14 residues. Germline V CDR1 and CDR2: LNHDA, SQIVND (reference sequence). The CDR3 reads CASSIGSWGTEAFF. The CDR3 DNA reads TGTGCCAGTAGTATCGGGTCGTGGGGGACTGAAGCTTTCTTT. The variable domain in full, with the rest retrieved from reference TRBV19 and TRBJ1-1, is DGGITQSPKYLFRKEGQNVTLSCEQNLNHDAMYWYRQDPGQGLRLIYYSQIVNDFQKGDIAEGYSVSREKKESFPLTVTSAQKNPTAFYLCASSIGSWGTEAFFGQGTRLTVV.

This clonotype turned up a few times. V usage is TRBV4-1 and J usage is TRBJ2-7; no clear D. Trimming took off 4 bases at V and 3 bases at J, with 10 bases between the two ends. The CDR3 extends over 13 amino acids. The germline V gene encodes CDR1 MGHRA and CDR2 YSYEKL. The CDR3 DNA sequence: TGCGCCAGCAGCCTTAACCCTAGCTACGAGCAGTACTTC. It yields the protein CASSLNPSYEQYF.

Notes on this clonotype: One junction end does not reproduce the germline sequence, and a read error may be involved. J is TRBJ2-3 and V is TRBV2, with D maybe TRBD2 (6 bases). Germline CDR1 and CDR2: SNHLY and FYNNEI. The CDR3 is 16 residues long. CDR3 in amino acids: CASRESLADLTDAQYF. CDR3 coding DNA: TGTGCCAGCAGGGAATCTTTAGCGGATTTAACAGATGCGCAGTATTTT.

The chain is built from TRBV7-2 and TRBJ1-5; D possibly corresponds to TRBD1 (6 bases). Per germline, CDR1 SGHTA and CDR2 FQGNSA. Trimming removed 5 bases at V and 6 bases at J, with 17 bases between. This CDR3 is 15 amino acids long. CDR3 amino acids: CASSDRDTKVQPQHF. The CDR3 bases are TGTGCCAGCAGCGATCGGGACACCAAGGTTCAGCCCCAGCATTTT.

The chain combines TRBV2 with TRBJ2-3; D perhaps matches TRBD2 (6 bases). CDR3 length: 16 residues. The V end lost 4 bases, the J end lost 6 bases, and 20 bases lay between the germline ends. Germline CDR1 SNHLY, CDR2 FYNNEI. CDR3 amino acids: CASSADWGLLTDTQYF. The CDR3, as DNA: TGTGCCAGCAGTGCGGACTGGGGACTTCTCACGGATACGCAGTATTTT.

This clonotype was found once. The gene calls are TRBV4-2 and TRBJ2-1, with 11 bases matching TRBD2. Germline lookup yields CDR1 LGHNA and CDR2 YNFKEQ. Trimming at V came to 4 bases and at J to 0 bases, leaving 8 bases not matched to a gene. The CDR3 contains 18 residues. The CDR3 DNA reads as TGTGCCAGCAGCCTGACTAGCGGGAATACCCTCTCCTACAATGAGCAGTTCTTC. Its translation: CASSLTSGNTLSYNEQFF.

The sample holds one count of this clonotype. This chain links TRBV14 with TRBJ2-7, with TRBD1 identical over 8 bases. The V gene end was trimmed by 4 bases and the J gene end by 6 bases; junction bases not matched to a gene: 5. This CDR3 region has 13 residues. CDR1 SGHDN and CDR2 FVKESK come from the germline V gene. The CDR3 DNA sequence: TGTGCCAGCAGCCGGACGACAGGGGTCGAGCAGTACTTC. It is translated as CASSRTTGVEQYF.